Listed here are 8 T cell receptor beta chains from one sample, sequenced in a study of T cell responses to AZD1222 COVID-19 vaccine. Sequencing was performed with immunoSEQ multiplex PCR; in TCRdb, only in-frame clones are kept and a portion is missing. The sample lists 150,000 to 200,000 clones; 90% to 95% were seen once. Sample: peripheral blood, taken on day 0 of AZD1222 vaccination. Receptors originate from an adult in good health.

This clone was detected only once. This rearrangement joins TRBV2 to TRBJ2-1; D is perhaps TRBD1 (7 bases). V was pared by 2 bases and J by 8 bases, with 16 bases between. Germline V lookup: CDR1 SNHLY, CDR2 FYNNEI. This CDR3 spans 15 amino acids. The CDR3 here is CASSELGQRVHEQFF. The CDR3, as DNA: TGTGCCAGCAGTGAACTGGGACAGCGGGTACATGAGCAGTTCTTC.

V is TRBV28 and J is TRBJ2-7; the D is unclear. V was trimmed by 7 bases and J by 3 bases, leaving 13 bases between them. There are 13 residues in the CDR3. The V gene's germline CDR1 is MDHEN and CDR2 SYDVKM. The CDR3 loop is CASNPAEIYEQYF. Written as DNA, the CDR3 is TGTGCCAGCAACCCGGCAGAAATCTACGAGCAGTACTTC.

The chain joins TRBV28 to TRBJ1-2; tentatively, D is TRBD1 (5 bases). Trimming removed 6 bases at V and 2 bases at J, with 10 bases between. The CDR3 is made up of 13 amino acids. Germline V gene data show CDR1 as MDHEN and CDR2 as SYDVKM. The CDR3 nucleotides are TGTGCCAGCAGGCGGACAATAAACTATGGCTACACCTTC. Protein sequence: CASRRTINYGYTF.

The sample holds one count of this clone. This sequence joins TRBV28 and TRBJ1-2; 9 bases are a match to TRBD1. Germline CDR1 MDHEN, CDR2 SYDVKM. The CDR3 has 16 amino acids. With V trimmed by 5 bases and J by 5 bases, 12 bases remained unmatched. CDR3 protein: CASSQTGTGLEYGYTF. For the CDR3, the DNA is TGTGCCAGCAGTCAGACCGGGACAGGGTTGGAGTATGGCTACACCTTC.

This chain links TRBV5-6 with TRBJ1-6; D ambiguous. This CDR3 region has 15 residues. Germline CDR1 SGHDT, CDR2 YYEEEE. Trimming cost V 2 bases and J 5 bases, with 11 bases left between them. The CDR3 DNA reads as TGTGCCAGCAGCTTTCCCGGAAGGGATAATTCACCCCTCCACTTT. It codes for CASSFPGRDNSPLHF.

The chain employs TRBV5-1 and TRBJ1-4; D might be TRBD1 (6 bases). The CDR3 spans 14 residues. The germline V gene has CDR1 SGHRS and CDR2 YFSETQ. Trimming took off 2 bases at V and 7 bases at J, with 12 bases between the two ends. CDR3 protein: CASSFGGAREKLFF. As DNA, the CDR3 is TGCGCCAGCAGCTTTGGGGGGGCGCGTGAAAAACTGTTTTTT.

This rearrangement joins TRBV11-2 to TRBJ2-6, with D perhaps given as TRBD1 or TRBD2 (6 bases each). Deletions cut 5 bases from V and 2 bases from J, with 16 bases between. Looked up from germline, CDR1 is SGHAT and CDR2 is FQNNGV. The CDR3 sequence is 17 residues long. The CDR3 loop reads CASSPPRGQTGANVLTF. The CDR3 nucleotides read TGTGCCAGCAGCCCCCCCCGGGGGCAGACTGGGGCCAACGTCCTGACTTTC.

This rearrangement joins TRBV27 to TRBJ1-6, with no clear D. Germline V CDR1 and CDR2: MNHEY, SMNVEV (reference sequence). The ends were cut back, 0 bases at V and 11 bases at J, with 8 bases in the middle. This CDR3 spans 13 amino acids. For the CDR3, the DNA is TGTGCCAGCAGTTTATCGACTTATCCACCCCTCCACTTT. The encoded protein is CASSLSTYPPLHF.